This T cell receptor (beta chain) stems from a study of blood T cell repertoires in COVID-19. Study information: T cells, B-cell-depleted T cells, or PBMCs provided the cDNA or gDNA that served as material.

Original processing methods: From reference gene primer amplification, estimates of nucleated cell counts were derived. Clones were read by immunoSEQ multiplex PCR, and TCRdb kept only the in-frame ones, dropping some. That table furnishes V, J and clone size, whereas the DNA furnished D and trimming. The table shows 200,000 to 300,000 clones, with 88% occurring only once. The CDR3 covers 12 residues. The germline gives CDR1 SNHLY, CDR2 FYNNEI. The V segment lost 8 bases and the J segment 5 bases; nucleotides outside the gene matches: 5. Adults between about 18 and 95 years of age took part from about 24 US areas. Each participant's cohort was designated according to participant-reported clinical history.

The sequence was obtained from a woman aged 40 to 50 with acute COVID-19. The sequenced material came from PBMCs or T cells enriched from blood (not recorded which). The chain has TRBV2 and TRBJ1-1; 7 bases align to TRBD1. The CDR3 bases are TGTGCCAGCTCACCAGGGGGAACTGAAGCTTTCTTT. The encoded protein is CASSPGGTEAFF.